This TCR beta chain was sequenced for a study of T cell responses to AZD1222 COVID-19 vaccine. CDR3 length equals 13 residues. Germline V gene data show CDR1 as MNHEY and CDR2 as SVGAGI. The V gene lost 6 bases and the J gene lost 1 base, with 9 bases spanning the gap. Measured with immunoSEQ multiplex PCR; TCRdb has only the in-frame clones, and not every one. This sample has 33,000 or so clones, with around nine tenths found just once. The chain recombines TRBV6-5 with TRBJ1-2; D possibly corresponds to TRBD1 (6 bases). The material was peripheral blood, obtained 28 days after the second AZD1222 dose. This TCR came from an adult who received the AZD1222 COVID-19 vaccine. Written as DNA, the CDR3 is TGTGCCAGCAGACGGGACAATAACTATGGCTACACCTTC. It yields the protein CASRRDNNYGYTF.